The 6 T cell receptor beta chains below all came from one sample that was sequenced in a study of cytomegalovirus exposure and HLA in healthy donors. Both 60 Vbeta primers and 13 Jbeta primers went into the PCR. Profiling relied on immunoSEQ multiplex PCR, and the TCRdb table lists in-frame clones only, not all of them. The data hold 180,000 or so clones, with around three quarters observed a single time. The sample consisted of PBMCs. These receptors were taken from a woman in her 30s in good health and CMV-seropositive.

This chain joins TRBV6-1 and TRBJ2-7; 9 nucleotides agree with TRBD1. Germline CDR1 reads MNHNS; CDR2 reads SASEGT. Unmatched junction bases numbered 5, after V lost 5 bases and J lost 3 bases. This CDR3 is built from 14 residues. CDR3 protein: CASSTGTGYYEQYF. The CDR3 coding sequence is TGTGCCAGCAGTACCGGGACAGGGTACTACGAGCAGTACTTC.

The gene calls are TRBV30 and TRBJ2-7, with 10 bases fitting TRBD1. Germline CDR1 and CDR2: GTSNPN and SVGIG (reference sequence). The CDR3 has 16 amino acids. The V and J ends lost 3 bases and 0 bases, in that order; junction bases with no gene match: 8. The CDR3 protein is CAWRGTGASGSYEQYF. The CDR3 nucleotides are TGTGCCTGGAGAGGGACAGGGGCTTCGGGCTCCTACGAGCAGTACTTC.

The chain joins TRBV6-5 to TRBJ1-1; possible D gene TRBD1, 5 bases. Per the germline V gene, CDR1 is MNHEY and CDR2 is SVGAGI. The length of the CDR3 is 14 residues. Trimming shortened V by 2 bases and J by 1 base, and 8 bases separated the two germline ends. As DNA, the CDR3 is TGTGCCAGCAGTTACGGGGACTCGAACACTGAAGCTTTCTTT. It yields the protein CASSYGDSNTEAFF.

The rearrangement joins TRBV11-2 to TRBJ2-1, with D tentatively TRBD2 (5 bases). Germline V gene sequence: CDR1 SGHAT, CDR2 FQNNGV. The length of the CDR3 is 12 residues. V dropped 7 bases and J dropped 4 bases, with 8 bases sitting between them. The CDR3 protein is CASNRGYNEQFF. The DNA of the CDR3 is TGTGCCAGCAACAGAGGGTACAATGAGCAGTTCTTC.

On this clone: The same CDR3 also results from other DNA sequences found in this sample. The chain employs TRBV9 and TRBJ1-5, with D maybe TRBD1 (6 bases). Germline CDR1 is SGDLS and CDR2 is YYNGEE. V was shortened by 0 bases and J by 6 bases, with 7 bases between the two germline ends. This CDR3 has 13 amino acids. DNA for the CDR3: TGTGCCAGCAGCGTAGGAGGGGGTCAGCCCCAGCATTTT. Its translation: CASSVGGGQPQHF.

The chain employs TRBV19 and TRBJ1-4; tentative D call: TRBD1 (6 bases). The CDR3 is 14 amino acids. The germline V gene encodes CDR1 LNHDA and CDR2 SQIVND (reference sequence). Trimming stripped 7 bases from V and 8 bases from J, with 17 bases between. The CDR3 sequence is CASTKDSLREKLFF. The DNA for the CDR3 is TGTGCCAGTACCAAGGACAGCCTTCGAGAAAAACTGTTTTTT.